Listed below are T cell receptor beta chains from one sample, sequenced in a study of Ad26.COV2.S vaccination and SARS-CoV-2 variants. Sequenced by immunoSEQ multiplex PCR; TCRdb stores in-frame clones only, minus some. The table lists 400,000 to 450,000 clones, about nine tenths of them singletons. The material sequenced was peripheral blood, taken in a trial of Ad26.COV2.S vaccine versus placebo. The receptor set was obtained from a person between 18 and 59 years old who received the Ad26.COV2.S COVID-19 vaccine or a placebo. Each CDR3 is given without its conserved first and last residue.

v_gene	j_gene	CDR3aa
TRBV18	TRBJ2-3	ASSPAGGPGDTQY
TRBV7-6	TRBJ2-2	ASSLWADNTGELF
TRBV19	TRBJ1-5	ASSISSNQPQH
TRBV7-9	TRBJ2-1	ASSFWDRKGNEQF
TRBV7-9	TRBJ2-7	ASSLGSGGSYEQY
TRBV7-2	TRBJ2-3	ASGFTPGLADTQY
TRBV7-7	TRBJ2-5	ASSLGGSGQRETQY
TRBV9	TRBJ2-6	ASSVGQSSGANVLT
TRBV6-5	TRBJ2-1	ASSYGGAGYNEQF
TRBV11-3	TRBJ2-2	ASSPSGTNTGELF
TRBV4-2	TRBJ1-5	ASSQDWAVGSNQPQH
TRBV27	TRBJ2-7	ASSAFAGVDEQY
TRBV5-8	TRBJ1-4	ASLRAGRNEKLF
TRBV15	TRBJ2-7	ATSRDPEGGYEQY
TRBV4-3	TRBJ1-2	ASSQVEKGGRNYGYT
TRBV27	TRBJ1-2	ASSLSYPGYGYT
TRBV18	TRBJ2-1	ASSPVQGNEQF
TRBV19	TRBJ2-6	ASSIVGTATSGANVLT
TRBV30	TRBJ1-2	AWTPSTLNYGYT
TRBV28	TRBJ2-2	ASSLAGLQNTGELF
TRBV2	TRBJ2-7	ASSLPGQGAVGSYEQY
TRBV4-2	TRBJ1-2	ASSQEVNYGYT
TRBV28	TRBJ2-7	ASRPPLAGDYYEQY
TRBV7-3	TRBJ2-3	ASSMSGGLVTDTQY
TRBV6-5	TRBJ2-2	ASSPGTVVAGELF
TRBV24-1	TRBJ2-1	ATSDALTGGNDNEQF
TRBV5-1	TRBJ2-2	ASSLGGAGELF
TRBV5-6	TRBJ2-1	ASSLLGNEQF